Presented here are 24 T cell receptor beta chains from one specimen sequenced in a study of cytomegalovirus exposure and HLA in healthy donors. The PCR had 60 Vbeta and 13 Jbeta primers. Assay used: immunoSEQ multiplex PCR; TCRdb lists only in-frame clones, some missing. The table records fewer than 200,000 clones, roughly 76% of them present only once. Sequencing was carried out using PBMCs. These receptors all come from a woman aged 18-29 years in good health and CMV-seropositive.

The rearrangement joins TRBV5-6 to TRBJ1-2; 11 bases are shared with TRBD1. V trimming: 0 bases; J trimming: 4 bases; junction bases outside the gene matches: 14. From germline, CDR1 is SGHDT and CDR2 YYEEEE. The CDR3 spans 19 residues. CDR3 nucleotide sequence: TGTGCCAGCAGCTTGGGAGGAACTGCGGACAGGGGGCATGTCTATGGCTACACCTTC. Translation gives CASSLGGTADRGHVYGYTF.

This clone was seen a few times. The J gene is TRBJ1-1, the V gene TRBV4-2; a weak D match, TRBD1 (5 bases). The V gene's germline CDR1 is LGHNA and CDR2 YNFKEQ. The germline V and J ends were trimmed by 5 bases and 0 bases, with 13 bases remaining between them. The CDR3 has 15 amino acids. CDR3 residues: CASSLSGRVNTEAFF. The DNA of the CDR3 is TGTGCCAGCAGCTTATCGGGCAGGGTGAACACTGAAGCTTTCTTT.

The J gene is TRBJ1-2, the V gene TRBV4-3; D is perhaps TRBD1 (6 bases). The V and J ends lost 1 base and 4 bases respectively, with 13 bases between them. The CDR3 sequence is 15 residues long. Germline lookup yields CDR1 LGHNA and CDR2 YSLEER. CDR3 sequence (DNA): TGCGCCAGCAGCCAAGTTGCGGCGGGGGCCTATGGCTACACCTTC. Its translation is CASSQVAAGAYGYTF.

The chain couples TRBV12-5 to TRBJ1-1; D is unresolved. CDR3 length: 12 residues. CDR1 and CDR2 (germline): LGHNT, FRNRAP. V gave up 2 bases and J gave up 8 bases, with 9 bases separating them. This chain's CDR3 is CASGLSPQEAFF. The CDR3 nucleotides are TGTGCTAGTGGTTTGTCCCCCCAGGAAGCTTTCTTT.

The V call is TRBV27, the J call TRBJ1-2, with D possibly TRBD1 on 5 matching bases. V was pared by 5 bases and J by 4 bases, with 11 bases between. The CDR3 sequence is 13 residues long. CDR1 and CDR2 from the germline V gene are MNHEY and SMNVEV (reference sequence). CDR3 nucleotide sequence: TGTGCCAGCAGTCCAGACAGCTCCTATGGCTACACCTTC. Its protein product is CASSPDSSYGYTF.

The chain uses TRBV7-9 and TRBJ1-5; 9 bases agree with TRBD1. Germline V lookup: CDR1 SEHNR, CDR2 FQNEAQ (reference sequence). The CDR3 runs 15 residues. Trimming at V came to 1 base and at J to 7 bases, leaving 5 bases not matched to a gene. CDR3 in DNA: TGTGCCAGCAGCTTAGGGGGACAGGGAGGACAGCCCCAGCATTTT. Translation gives CASSLGGQGGQPQHF.

The chain employs TRBV7-2 and TRBJ1-5; perhaps TRBD1 as D (5 bases). The V gene's germline CDR1 is SGHTA and CDR2 FQGNSA. The V gene lost 3 bases and the J gene lost 7 bases, with 13 bases spanning the gap. The CDR3 runs 14 residues. The CDR3 spells CASSFGQGTQPQHF. The CDR3 region has the DNA TGTGCCAGCAGCTTTGGTCAGGGAACCCAGCCCCAGCATTTT.

CDR3 bases: TGTGCCAGCAGCTTAAGGGGACAGGGTACCAATGAGCAGTTCTTC. It yields the protein CASSLRGQGTNEQFF. The rearrangement links TRBV7-3 to TRBJ2-1, with 9 bases aligning to TRBD1. CDR1 and CDR2 (germline): SGHTA, FQGTGA. This CDR3 region has 15 residues. Unmatched junction bases numbered 4, after V lost 1 base and J lost 6 bases.

J is TRBJ1-4 and V is TRBV29-1; D call uncertain. Germline V gene lookup returns CDR1 SQVTM and CDR2 ANQGSEA. The CDR3 runs to 11 residues. V was shortened by 0 bases and J by 7 bases, with 3 bases between the two germline ends. The CDR3 is CSVEDSEKLFF. The DNA of the CDR3 is TGCAGCGTTGAAGATAGTGAAAAACTGTTTTTT.

J is TRBJ2-5 and V is TRBV2; D may be TRBD1 (7 bases). Trimming left V 10 bases short and J 2 bases short, with 20 bases between. This CDR3 contains 15 residues. Per germline, CDR1 SNHLY and CDR2 FYNNEI. CDR3 sequence: CATSSRGQFQETQYF. The DNA of the CDR3 is TGTGCCACCTCCTCGCGGGGACAGTTTCAAGAGACCCAGTACTTC.

The chain carries TRBV7-9 and TRBJ1-5; 7 bases are shared with TRBD1. CDR3 size: 15 residues. The ends lost 4 bases at V and 1 base at J; junction bases unmatched: 4. Germline CDR1 SEHNR, CDR2 FQNEAQ (reference sequence). For the CDR3, the DNA is TGTGCCAGCAGCTCCGGACAGGCCAGCAATCAGCCCCAGCATTTT. Its translation: CASSSGQASNQPQHF.

The chain employs TRBV2 and TRBJ2-5; 10 bases are a match to TRBD1. The J call may be wrong; the DNA end is better matched by TRBJ2-7. Germline CDR1 reads SNHLY; CDR2 reads FYNNEI. CDR3 length: 14 residues. The CDR3 region has the DNA TGTGCCAGCAGTCCCGACAGGGGGCAATACGAGCAGTACTTC. This gives the protein CASSPDRGQYEQYF.

The chain combines TRBV28 with TRBJ1-3; a weak D match, TRBD1 (5 bases). There are 16 residues in the CDR3. Germline values: CDR1 MDHEN, CDR2 SYDVKM. With 4 bases removed from V and 1 base from J, the gap between germline ends came to 14 bases. As DNA, the CDR3 is TGTGCCAGCAGTTCAATACGGGGGGAGTCTGGAAACACCATATATTTT. Translated: CASSSIRGESGNTIYF.

This clone has just one count. This chain joins TRBV19 and TRBJ2-5; 9 bases map to TRBD2. Germline V gives CDR1 LNHDA, CDR2 SQIVND (reference sequence). The CDR3 covers 15 residues. V lost 5 bases to trimming and J lost 2 bases; unmatched junction nucleotides: 6. CDR3 in DNA: TGTGCCAGTAGTCGGTCTAGCGGGGAACAAGAGACCCAGTACTTC. It codes for CASSRSSGEQETQYF.

This chain joins TRBV5-1 and TRBJ2-2; 7 bases are shared with TRBD2. CDR3 length: 17 amino acids. J lost 1 base, V lost 3 bases, and 9 bases had no gene match. The germline V gene has CDR1 SGHRS and CDR2 YFSETQ. The CDR3 is CASSSTGAGLNTGELFF. The DNA for the CDR3 is TGCGCCAGCAGCTCCACCGGAGCGGGGTTGAACACCGGGGAGCTGTTTTTT.

The chain uses TRBV30 and TRBJ1-6, with 9 bases lining up with TRBD1. The CDR3 is 15 amino acids. Trimming removed 0 bases from V and 7 bases from J; junction bases left unmatched: 4. The germline V gene encodes CDR1 GTSNPN and CDR2 SVGIG (reference sequence). The DNA for the CDR3 is TGTGCCTGGAGTGTACGGGACAGGGCCAATTCACCCCTCCACTTT. Residues: CAWSVRDRANSPLHF. Variable domain in full (rest from reference TRBV30 and TRBJ1-6): SQTIHQWPATLVQPVGSPLSLECTVEGTSNPNLYWYRQAAGRGLQLLFYSVGIGQISSEVPQNLSASRPQDRQFILSSKKLLLSDSGFYLCAWSVRDRANSPLHFGNGTRLTVT.

The chain uses TRBV5-1 and TRBJ1-3; D not resolved. The CDR3 is 17 amino acids. Germline V gives CDR1 SGHRS, CDR2 YFSETQ. Trimming removed 0 bases from V and 0 bases from J, with 13 bases in between. CDR3 in DNA: TGCGCCAGCAGCTTGGCCGAGGGAGGCTACTCTGGAAACACCATATATTTT. It encodes CASSLAEGGYSGNTIYF.

This clone was recorded a few times. The rearrangement joins TRBV4-1 to TRBJ2-6; the D is unclear. V gave up 2 bases and J gave up 0 bases, with 11 bases separating them. The CDR3 has 17 amino acids. The germline gives CDR1 MGHRA, CDR2 YSYEKL. The CDR3: CASSQPTSSSGANVLTF. In DNA form, the CDR3 reads TGCGCCAGCAGCCAACCAACCTCGAGCTCTGGGGCCAACGTCCTGACTTTC.

The V call is TRBV25-1, the J call TRBJ2-7; D is uncertain. Germline values: CDR1 MGHDK, CDR2 SYGVNS. The length of the CDR3 is 12 residues. Trimming left V 0 bases short and J 7 bases short, with 7 bases between. CDR3: CASSEYSREQYF. CDR3 nucleotide sequence: TGTGCCAGCAGTGAATACTCGAGGGAGCAGTACTTC.

The CDR3 protein is CASSPGPGLTDTQYF. The CDR3 coding sequence is TGTGCCAGCAGCCCGGGCCCAGGACTCACTGATACGCAGTATTTT. This sequence joins TRBV11-3 and TRBJ2-3; a weak D match, TRBD2 (5 bases). The germline V gene has CDR1 SGHNT and CDR2 YENEEA. The CDR3 sequence is 15 residues long. V was trimmed by 5 bases and J by 6 bases, leaving 18 bases between them.

This clone was seen once. The gene calls are TRBV7-2 and TRBJ1-5, with TRBD1 matching over 8 bases. In germline, CDR1 is SGHTA, CDR2 FQGNSA. Germline trimming cut 5 bases from V and 7 bases from J; bases unmatched to any gene: 10. The CDR3 runs 15 residues. As DNA, the CDR3 is TGTGCCAGCAGCCTAACAGGGGGAATAGGGCAGCCCCAGCATTTT. It encodes CASSLTGGIGQPQHF.

This clone was counted between two and nine times. The chain has TRBV9 and TRBJ2-5, with 8 bases aligning to TRBD2. This CDR3 comprises 15 residues. CDR1 is SGDLS and CDR2 is YYNGEE in the germline V gene. Trimming cost V 3 bases and J 5 bases; bases outside gene matches: 9. For the CDR3, the DNA is TGTGCCAGCAGCGCAGGGACTAGGAGTTACGAGACCCAGTACTTC. Its translation: CASSAGTRSYETQYF.

The gene calls are TRBV19 and TRBJ1-1; TRBD1 is a possible D gene (5 bases). The CDR3 is made up of 16 amino acids. CDR1 and CDR2 (germline): LNHDA, SQIVND (reference sequence). V was trimmed by 3 bases and J by 4 bases, leaving 18 bases between them. The CDR3 sequence: CASSIREPQGGTEAFF. CDR3 in DNA: TGTGCCAGTAGTATTCGGGAACCTCAGGGAGGCACTGAAGCTTTCTTT.

The V call is TRBV7-2, the J call TRBJ2-1; 8 nucleotides line up with TRBD1. Per the germline V gene, CDR1 is SGHTA and CDR2 is FQGNSA. The V gene end was trimmed by 2 bases and the J gene end by 1 base; junction bases not matched to a gene: 7. CDR3 length equals 17 residues. The CDR3, as DNA: TGTGCCAGCAGCTTAAGGGGACAGGTCTTTTCCTACAATGAGCAGTTCTTC. This encodes CASSLRGQVFSYNEQFF.